These T cell receptor beta chains were read from a single sample in a study of T cell repertoires in aging, cancer and after chemotherapy. One entry per CDR3 protein results from TCRdb running MiXCR on the multiplex PCR reads. In the table there are roughly 15,000 distinct CDR3 sequences, approximately 46% of which are singletons. Sequencing was performed on blood. Receptors were obtained from a human donor in good health. CDR3s include the opening cysteine and the closing phenylalanine or tryptophan. D genes are given only for firm matches. The size of a clone is reported for some rows only, either as once, few or many, or as a class for expanded clones.

size,V,J,D,DNA,CDR3
NA,TRBV5-1,TRBJ2-2,TRBD1,TGCGCCAGCAGCCCGTCACCGGGGACAGCCACCGGGGAGCTGTTTTTT,CASSPSPGTATGELFF
once,TRBV12-3/TRBV12-4,TRBJ2-7,NA,TGTGCCAGCAGTCTGGACAGTCAAAACTACGAGCAGTACTTC,CASSLDSQNYEQYF
NA,TRBV19,TRBJ1-5,NA,TGTGCCAGTAGTAGGACATTTAGCAATCAGCCCCAGCATTTT,CASSRTFSNQPQHF
few,TRBV19,TRBJ2-7,NA,TGTGCCAGTAGTAACCTCATCGGACAACCCTACGAGCAGTACTTC,CASSNLIGQPYEQYF
NA,TRBV5-5,TRBJ2-5,NA,TGTGCCAGCAGCTTGGGGGCTTCGGCGACCCAGTACTTC,CASSLGASATQYF
few,TRBV12-3/TRBV12-4,TRBJ2-7,NA,TGTGCCAGCAGTACTACAGGGTTGGCCTACGAGCAGTACTTC,CASSTTGLAYEQYF
few,TRBV6-1,TRBJ2-7,NA,TGTGTCACAAGACAGCGTACCTACGAGCAGTACTTC,CVTRQRTYEQYF
NA,TRBV29-1,TRBJ2-7,NA,TGCAGCGTTGAAAACGGCTACGAGCAGTACTTC,CSVENGYEQYF
NA,TRBV11-2,TRBJ2-2,NA,TGTGCCAGCAGCTTTAGTAGAGGGTCCGGGGAGCTGTTTTTT,CASSFSRGSGELFF
NA,TRBV13,TRBJ2-1,NA,TGTGCCAGCAGCTTCAGGGTTAACAATGAGCAGTTCTTC,CASSFRVNNEQFF
NA,TRBV6-6,TRBJ2-1,NA,TGTGCCAGCAGTTTAATCCCGGTGAATGAGCAGTTCTTC,CASSLIPVNEQFF
few,TRBV12-3/TRBV12-4,TRBJ2-1,TRBD2,TGTGCCAGCAGTTTAGGGCTAGCGGGAACAAATGAGCAGTTCTTC,CASSLGLAGTNEQFF
NA,TRBV7-9,TRBJ1-4,NA,TGTGCCAGCAGCTACTCGGATGAAAAACTGTTTTTT,CASSYSDEKLFF
few,TRBV29-1,TRBJ1-1,NA,TGCAGCGTTTCTCCGAGCGCTGAAGCTTTCTTT,CSVSPSAEAFF
NA,TRBV6-5,TRBJ2-3,NA,TGTGCCAGCAGTTATGGGGGGAGCACAGATACGCAGTATTTT,CASSYGGSTDTQYF
NA,TRBV20-1,TRBJ2-1,NA,TGCAGTGTAAGTGGACAGTCATCCAATGAGCAGTTCTTC,CSVSGQSSNEQFF
NA,TRBV19,TRBJ2-4,TRBD1,TGTGCCAGTAGTACGGGACAGGGGGCTACAGAAGCCAAAAACATTCAGTACTTC,CASSTGQGATEAKNIQYF
few,TRBV18,TRBJ1-6,NA,TGTGCCAGCTCACTCTCCGGGACCCAGAATTCACCCCTCCACTTT,CASSLSGTQNSPLHF
once,TRBV13,TRBJ2-1,TRBD2,TGTGCCAGCAGCCCGACTAGCGGGACTTCCTACAATGAGCAGTTCTTC,CASSPTSGTSYNEQFF
NA,TRBV19,TRBJ2-7,NA,TGTGCCAGTAGTATTGCCACGAGCTCCTACGAGCAGTACTTC,CASSIATSSYEQYF
few,TRBV19,TRBJ1-6,NA,TGTGCCAGTAGTCCGACAGACTATAATTCACCCCTCCACTTT,CASSPTDYNSPLHF
once,TRBV5-4,TRBJ2-7,TRBD1,TGTGCCAGCAGCCTGGACAGGGTAAACGAGCAGTACTTC,CASSLDRVNEQYF
NA,TRBV18,TRBJ2-7,NA,TGTGCCAGCTCTCAGGGGAGGCGAACCTACGAGCAGTACTTC,CASSQGRRTYEQYF
NA,TRBV7-6,TRBJ2-2,NA,TGTGCCAGCAGCCCCCAGTCGAAGGGCACCGGGGAGCTGTTTTTT,CASSPQSKGTGELFF
few,TRBV6-5,TRBJ2-6,TRBD2,TGTGCCACCCGGTTCCTAGCGGGAGTATCTGGGGCCAACGTCCTGACTTTC,CATRFLAGVSGANVLTF
NA,TRBV5-1,TRBJ2-3,NA,TGCGCCAGCAGCTCCAGGGGCGATACGCAGTATTTT,CASSSRGDTQYF
NA,TRBV29-1,TRBJ2-7,TRBD2,TGCAGCGCCTGGACTAGCGGGGGACCCACCTCCTACGAGCAGTACTTC,CSAWTSGGPTSYEQYF
NA,TRBV4-3,TRBJ2-7,TRBD1,TGCGCCAGCAGCCCCCGACAGGGGGCTAGTGAGCAGTACTTC,CASSPRQGASEQYF
few,TRBV30,TRBJ2-3,TRBD2,TGTGCCTGGAGTGTCAGCGGGAGGGGTGGTACGCAGTATTTT,CAWSVSGRGGTQYF
NA,TRBV5-6,TRBJ2-7,NA,TGTGCCAGCAGCTACGTGGGGGTAAGGTACGAGCAGTACTTC,CASSYVGVRYEQYF
NA,TRBV12-3/TRBV12-4,TRBJ2-6,NA,TGTGCCAGCAGTCTCAGACAGGTTAGCTCTGGGGCCAACGTCCTGACTTTC,CASSLRQVSSGANVLTF
NA,TRBV6-1,TRBJ2-7,NA,TGTGCCAGCACCTCCTCGACTGCCGAGCAGTACTTC,CASTSSTAEQYF